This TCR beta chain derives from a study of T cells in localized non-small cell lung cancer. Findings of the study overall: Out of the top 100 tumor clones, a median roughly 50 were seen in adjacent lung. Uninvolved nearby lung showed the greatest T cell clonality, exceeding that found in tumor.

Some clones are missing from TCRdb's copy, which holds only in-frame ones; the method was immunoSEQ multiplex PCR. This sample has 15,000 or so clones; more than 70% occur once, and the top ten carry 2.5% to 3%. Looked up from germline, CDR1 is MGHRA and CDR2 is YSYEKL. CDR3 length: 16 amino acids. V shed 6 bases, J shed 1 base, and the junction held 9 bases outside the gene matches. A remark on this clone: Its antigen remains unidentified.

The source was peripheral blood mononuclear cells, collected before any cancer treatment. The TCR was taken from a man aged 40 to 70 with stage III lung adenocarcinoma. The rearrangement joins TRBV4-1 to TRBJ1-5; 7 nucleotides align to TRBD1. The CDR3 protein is CASSAHPTGSNQPQHF. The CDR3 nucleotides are TGCGCCAGCAGTGCTCATCCGACAGGGAGCAATCAGCCCCAGCATTTT.